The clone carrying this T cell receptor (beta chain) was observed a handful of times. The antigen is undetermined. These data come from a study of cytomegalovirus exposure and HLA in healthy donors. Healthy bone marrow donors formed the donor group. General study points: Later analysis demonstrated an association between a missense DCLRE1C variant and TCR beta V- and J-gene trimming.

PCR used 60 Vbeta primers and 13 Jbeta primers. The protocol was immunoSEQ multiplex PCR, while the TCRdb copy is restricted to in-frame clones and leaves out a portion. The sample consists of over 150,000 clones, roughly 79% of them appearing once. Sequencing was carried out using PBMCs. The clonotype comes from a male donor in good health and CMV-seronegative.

In DNA, the CDR3 is TGTGCCAGCAGCCGTGGGCCCCGCTCCTACGAGCAGTACTTC. Amino acids: CASSRGPRSYEQYF. The chain recombines TRBV6-5 with TRBJ2-7; no clear D. This CDR3 comprises 14 residues. CDR1 is MNHEY, CDR2 SVGAGI, per germline. V gave up 6 bases and J gave up 0 bases, with 12 bases separating them.